Only a few counts were recorded for the clone carrying this T cell receptor (beta chain). The data originate from a study of T-cell reconstitution after alpha-beta-depleted transplantation in children. The library targeted TCRbeta and was prepared with unique molecular identifiers. MiXCR was run by TCRdb on the PCR reads, yielding one entry per CDR3 protein. This sample has about 360,000 distinct CDR3 sequences, with less than 15% found just once. The CDR3 totals 13 residues. Germline V lookup: CDR1 SGHRS, CDR2 YFSETQ. Between the trimmed V and J ends, which lost 4 bases and 6 bases, there was a span of 13 bases.

Here the sequenced sample was PBMCs, taken from the stem cell graft. The chain carries TRBV5-1 and TRBJ1-2; no firm D call. This clonotype was sampled from a human donor who donated a stem cell graft to a child with Fanconi anemia. CDR3 DNA: TGCGCCAGCAGCACCGGACCCGTCGATGGCTACACCTTC. This sequence encodes CASSTGPVDGYTF.